The clone carrying this T cell receptor (beta chain) appeared a few times. Antigen unknown. This sample is part of a study of cytomegalovirus exposure and HLA in healthy donors. For the study at large: Approximately 200 million T cells yielded approximately 110 million unique TCR beta sequences in earlier analysis.

The CDR3 length is 15 residues. The V end was cut by 0 bases, the J end by 0 bases, with 7 bases between. Germline CDR1 reads SGDLS; CDR2 reads YYNGEE. PCR used 60 Vbeta primers and 13 Jbeta primers. TCRdb's table, derived via immunoSEQ multiplex PCR, lists solely in-frame clones and lacks some. The sample records some 130,000 clones, 81% being singletons. Regarding the study as a whole: When analyzed later, the rates of TCR association showed variation by HLA locus, with DRB1 the most and HLA-C the fewest. In a later analysis, TCR beta V- and J-gene trimming showed a link to a missense DCLRE1C variant. CMV serostatus was the only recorded immune exposure for donors.

Sequenced input: PBMCs. The sequence was obtained from a man aged 18 to 30 in good health and CMV-seronegative. The V gene is TRBV9, the J gene TRBJ1-3; D not resolved. The CDR3 sequence is CASSVGESSGNTIYF. DNA of the CDR3: TGTGCCAGCAGCGTAGGGGAGAGCTCTGGAAACACCATATATTTT.